The entry that follows covers one T cell receptor (beta chain) sequence. Its cognate antigen is unknown. The CDR3 covers 14 residues. Libraries were prepared by immunoSEQ multiplex PCR; TCRdb keeps only in-frame clonotypes and omits some of them. Of hundreds of thousands of clones listed, approximately 87% are singletons. The data derive from a study of cytomegalovirus exposure and HLA in healthy donors. General study results and limits: Diagnosis of cytomegalovirus status made by the classifier reportedly showed high specificity and sensitivity. A later analysis found first-cohort TCR clusters tended to co-occur in the 100 to 150 validation repertoires. It was approximately 160 TCR beta chains that were listed as cytomegalovirus-associated.

The donors were members of the validation cohort comprising some 120 subjects, separate from the roughly 690-subject first cohort. The TCR comes from a man aged 18 to 29 in good health and CMV-seronegative. The chain links TRBV21-1 to TRBJ2-5; TRBD1, as called in the table, went unchecked against the DNA. TRBV21-1 is reported as a pseudogene. Sequencing was carried out using PBMCs. CDR3 DNA: TGTGCCAGCAGCATCCACAGGGCCCGGGAGACCCAGTACTTC. Translating gives CASSIHRARETQYF.